This T cell receptor beta chain came from a study of T-cell reconstitution after alpha-beta-depleted transplantation in children. Library preparation (for TCRbeta) was performed with unique molecular identifiers. TCRdb reprocessed the PCR reads with MiXCR, giving one entry per CDR3 protein. The table has around 370,000 distinct CDR3 sequences, 9% to 12% seen once. The CDR3 runs to 16 residues. The junction had 7 bases not matched to a gene; V was cut back by 6 bases and J by 0 bases. This clonotype was picked up many times. This receptor was obtained from a human donor who donated a stem cell graft to a child with acute lymphoblastic leukemia. Source: PBMCs from the stem cell graft donor, taken from the stem cell graft. The chain couples TRBV12-3 or TRBV12-4 to TRBJ2-3, with 9 bases that match TRBD2. CDR3: CASRRGLAASTDTQYF. CDR3 nucleotides: TGTGCCAGCAGACGGGGACTAGCTGCCAGCACAGATACGCAGTATTTT.